Given below is one TCR beta chain in context. Its antigen is unknown. Each TCR beta cDNA library carried unique molecular identifiers. TCRdb analysed the PCR reads with MiXCR anew, one entry per CDR3 protein. The table has approximately 770,000 distinct CDR3 sequences, approximately 44% seen once. This sample stems from a study of post-analysis software for immune sequencing data. At the level of the study: Disease courses included relapsing-remitting, secondary progressive and progressive-relapsing multiple sclerosis. Study results and limitations: Higher frequency in patients than in controls was seen for five TRBV segments, with TRBV5-6, TRBV5-1 and TRBV20-1 among them. The study found significantly lower normalized Chao1 diversity in multiple sclerosis patients than in controls.

The CDR3 has 15 amino acids. V shed 1 base, J shed 12 bases, and the junction held 12 bases outside the gene matches. Germline CDR1 SNHLY, CDR2 FYNNEI. The sequenced sample consisted of blood. The chain joins TRBV2 to TRBJ2-1, with TRBD2 matching over 7 bases. The receptor was derived from a girl aged 5-17 years with multiple sclerosis. In nucleotides, the CDR3 is TGTGCCAGCAGTGAAGGGCCTAGCGGTATAGTGTGGCAGTTCTTC. Encoded protein: CASSEGPSGIVWQFF.